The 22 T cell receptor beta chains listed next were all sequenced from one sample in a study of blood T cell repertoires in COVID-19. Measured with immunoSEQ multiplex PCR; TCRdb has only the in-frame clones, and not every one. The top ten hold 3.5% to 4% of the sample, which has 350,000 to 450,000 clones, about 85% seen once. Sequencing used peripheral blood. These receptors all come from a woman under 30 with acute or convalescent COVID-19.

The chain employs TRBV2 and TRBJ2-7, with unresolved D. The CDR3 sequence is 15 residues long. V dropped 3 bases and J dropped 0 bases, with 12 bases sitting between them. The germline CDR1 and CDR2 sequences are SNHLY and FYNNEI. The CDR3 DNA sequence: TGTGCCAGCAGTGAGTATCAGTTAATCTCCTACGAGCAGTACTTC. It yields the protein CASSEYQLISYEQYF.

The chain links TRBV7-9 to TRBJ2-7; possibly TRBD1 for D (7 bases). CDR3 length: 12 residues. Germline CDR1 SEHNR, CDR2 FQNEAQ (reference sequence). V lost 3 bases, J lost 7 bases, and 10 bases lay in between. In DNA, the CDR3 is TGTGCCAGCAGCTTGACAGGGAGGGAGCAGTACTTC. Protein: CASSLTGREQYF.

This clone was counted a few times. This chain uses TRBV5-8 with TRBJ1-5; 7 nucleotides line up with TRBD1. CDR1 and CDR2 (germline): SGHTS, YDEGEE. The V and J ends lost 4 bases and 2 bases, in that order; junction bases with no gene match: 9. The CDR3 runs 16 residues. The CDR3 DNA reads TGTGCCAGCAGCCCTCGGAGGACAGGCGGCAATCAGCCCCAGCATTTT. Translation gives CASSPRRTGGNQPQHF.

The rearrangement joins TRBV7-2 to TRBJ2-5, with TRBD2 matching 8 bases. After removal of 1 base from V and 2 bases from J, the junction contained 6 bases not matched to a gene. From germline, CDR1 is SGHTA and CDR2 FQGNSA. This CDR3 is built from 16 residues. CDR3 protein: CASSLELAGHQETQYF. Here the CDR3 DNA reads TGTGCCAGCAGCTTAGAGCTAGCGGGCCATCAAGAGACCCAGTACTTC.

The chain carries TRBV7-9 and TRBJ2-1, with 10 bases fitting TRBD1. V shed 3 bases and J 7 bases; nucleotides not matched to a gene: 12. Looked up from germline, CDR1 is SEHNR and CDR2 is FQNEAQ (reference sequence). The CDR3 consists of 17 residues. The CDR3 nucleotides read TGTGCCAGCAGCTTGGGCCAATCGTGGACAGGGGGGAATGAGCAGTTCTTC. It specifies CASSLGQSWTGGNEQFF.

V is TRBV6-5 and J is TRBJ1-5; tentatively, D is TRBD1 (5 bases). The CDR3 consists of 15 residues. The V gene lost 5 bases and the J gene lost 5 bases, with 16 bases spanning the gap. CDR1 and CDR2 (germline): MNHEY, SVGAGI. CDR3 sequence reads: CASSPTGLEDQPQHF. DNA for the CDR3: TGTGCCAGCAGTCCAACAGGCCTAGAGGATCAGCCCCAGCATTTT.

CDR3 DNA sequence: TGTGCCAGCAGCCAACAGGGGGCCCTGGGGCCCCAGCATTTT. Its translation: CASSQQGALGPQHF. The rearrangement joins TRBV16 to TRBJ1-5, with TRBD1 matching over 8 bases. Germline CDR1 is KGHSY and CDR2 is FQNENV. The CDR3 length is 14 residues. The V gene end was trimmed by 2 bases and the J gene end by 9 bases; junction bases not matched to a gene: 6. The complete variable domain, with remaining parts taken from reference TRBV16 and TRBJ1-5, reads GEEVAQTPKHLVRGEGQKAKLYCAPIKGHSYVFWYQQVLKNEFKFLISFQNENVFDETGMPKERFSAKCLPNSPCSLEIQATKLEDSAVYFCASSQQGALGPQHFGDGTRLSIL.

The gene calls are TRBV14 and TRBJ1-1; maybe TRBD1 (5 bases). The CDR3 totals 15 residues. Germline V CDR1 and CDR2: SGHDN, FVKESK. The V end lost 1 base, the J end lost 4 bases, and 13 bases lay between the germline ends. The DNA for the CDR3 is TGTGCCAGCAGCCAAGTCGGGGGTTGGAGCACTGAAGCTTTCTTT. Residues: CASSQVGGWSTEAFF.

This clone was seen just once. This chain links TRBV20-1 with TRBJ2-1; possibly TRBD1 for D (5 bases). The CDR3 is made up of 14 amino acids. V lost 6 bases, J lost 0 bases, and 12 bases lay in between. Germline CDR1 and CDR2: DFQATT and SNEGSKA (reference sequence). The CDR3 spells CSASGHRSYNEQFF. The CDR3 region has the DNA TGCAGTGCGAGTGGACACCGCTCCTACAATGAGCAGTTCTTC.

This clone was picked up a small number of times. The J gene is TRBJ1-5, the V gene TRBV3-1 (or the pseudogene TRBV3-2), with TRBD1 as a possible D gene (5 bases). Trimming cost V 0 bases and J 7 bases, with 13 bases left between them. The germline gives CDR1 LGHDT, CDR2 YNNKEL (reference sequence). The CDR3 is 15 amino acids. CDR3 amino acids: CASSQDRSQGQPQHF. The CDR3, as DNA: TGTGCCAGCAGCCAAGATCGCAGCCAGGGCCAGCCCCAGCATTTT.

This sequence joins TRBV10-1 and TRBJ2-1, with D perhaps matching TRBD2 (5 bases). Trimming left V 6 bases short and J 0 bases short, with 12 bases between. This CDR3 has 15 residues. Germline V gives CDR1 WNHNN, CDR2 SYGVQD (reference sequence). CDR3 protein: CASSPARGSYNEQFF. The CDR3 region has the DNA TGCGCCAGCAGCCCGGCCCGGGGCTCCTACAATGAGCAGTTCTTC.

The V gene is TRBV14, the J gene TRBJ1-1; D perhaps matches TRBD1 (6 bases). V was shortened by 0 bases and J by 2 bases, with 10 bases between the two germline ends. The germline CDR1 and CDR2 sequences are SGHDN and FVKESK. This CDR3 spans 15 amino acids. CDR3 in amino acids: CASSQDQGFNTEAFF. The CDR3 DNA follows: TGTGCCAGCAGCCAAGACCAGGGGTTCAACACTGAAGCTTTCTTT.

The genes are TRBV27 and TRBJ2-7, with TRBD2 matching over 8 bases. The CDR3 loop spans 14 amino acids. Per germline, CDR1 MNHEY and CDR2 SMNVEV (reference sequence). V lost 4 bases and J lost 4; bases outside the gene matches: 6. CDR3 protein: CASSYREGPYEQYF. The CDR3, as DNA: TGTGCCAGCAGTTACCGGGAGGGCCCTTACGAGCAGTACTTC.

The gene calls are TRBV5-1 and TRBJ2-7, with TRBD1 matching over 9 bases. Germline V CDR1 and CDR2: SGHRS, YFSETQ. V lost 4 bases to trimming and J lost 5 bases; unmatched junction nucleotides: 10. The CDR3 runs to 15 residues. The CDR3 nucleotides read TGCGCCAGCAGCCTAACAGGGGGCGCGGGGAACGAGCAGTACTTC. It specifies CASSLTGGAGNEQYF.

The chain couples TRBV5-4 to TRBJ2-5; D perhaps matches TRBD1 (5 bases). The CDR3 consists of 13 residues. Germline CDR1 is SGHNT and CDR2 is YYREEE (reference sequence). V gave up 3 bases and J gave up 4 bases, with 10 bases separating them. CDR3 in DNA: TGTGCCAGCAGCTCGGACACCGGAGAGACCCAGTACTTC. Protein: CASSSDTGETQYF.

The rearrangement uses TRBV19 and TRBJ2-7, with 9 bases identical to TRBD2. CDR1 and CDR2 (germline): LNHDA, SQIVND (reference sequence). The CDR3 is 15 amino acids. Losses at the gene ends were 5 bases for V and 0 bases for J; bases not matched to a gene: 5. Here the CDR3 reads CASSLAGVPSYEQYF. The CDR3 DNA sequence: TGTGCCAGTAGTTTAGCGGGAGTCCCCTCCTACGAGCAGTACTTC.

CDR3: CASSTSAGGETQYF. Here the CDR3 DNA reads TGTGCCAGCAGCACCTCCGCAGGGGGCGAGACCCAGTACTTC. V usage is TRBV7-8 and J usage is TRBJ2-5; 8 nucleotides line up with TRBD1. CDR1 SGHVS and CDR2 FQNEAQ come from the germline V gene. The CDR3 covers 14 residues. J lost 5 bases, V lost 5 bases, and 7 bases had no gene match. Full variable domain (remainder filled in from reference TRBV7-8 and TRBJ2-5): GAGVSQSPRYKVAKRGQDVALRCDPISGHVSLFWYQQALGQGPEFLTYFQNEAQLDKSGLPSDRFFAERPEGSVSTLKIQRTQQEDSAVYLCASSTSAGGETQYFGPGTRLLVL.

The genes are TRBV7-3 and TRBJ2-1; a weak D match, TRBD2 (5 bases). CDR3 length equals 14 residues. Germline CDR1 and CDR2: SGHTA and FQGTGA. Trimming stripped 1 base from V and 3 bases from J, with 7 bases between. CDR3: CASSLNGGYNEQFF. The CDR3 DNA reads TGTGCCAGCAGCTTAAATGGAGGCTACAATGAGCAGTTCTTC. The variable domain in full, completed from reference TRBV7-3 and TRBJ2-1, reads GAGVSQTPSNKVTEKGKYVELRCDPISGHTALYWYRQSLGQGPEFLIYFQGTGAADDSGLPNDRFFAVRPEGSVSTLKIQRTERGDSAVYLCASSLNGGYNEQFFGPGTRLTVL.

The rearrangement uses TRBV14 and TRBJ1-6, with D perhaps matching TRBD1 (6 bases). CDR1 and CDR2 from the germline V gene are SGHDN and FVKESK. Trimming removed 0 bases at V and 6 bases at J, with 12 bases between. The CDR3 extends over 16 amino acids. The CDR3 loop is CASSQDSRTANSPLHF. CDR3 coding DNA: TGTGCCAGCAGCCAAGATAGCAGGACAGCTAATTCACCCCTCCACTTT.

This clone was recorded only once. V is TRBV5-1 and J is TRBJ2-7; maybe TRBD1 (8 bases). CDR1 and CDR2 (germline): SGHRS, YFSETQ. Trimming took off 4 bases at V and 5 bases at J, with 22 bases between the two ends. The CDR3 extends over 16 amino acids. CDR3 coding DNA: TGCGCCAGCAGCCCGAGCCCCGGACAGGGAGGGCACGAGCAGTACTTC. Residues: CASSPSPGQGGHEQYF.

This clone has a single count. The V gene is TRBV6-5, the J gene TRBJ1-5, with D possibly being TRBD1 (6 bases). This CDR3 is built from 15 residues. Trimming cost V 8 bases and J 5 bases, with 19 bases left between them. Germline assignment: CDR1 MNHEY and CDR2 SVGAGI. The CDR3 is CASCFGRKGDQPQHF. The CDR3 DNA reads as TGTGCCAGCTGTTTCGGGCGGAAGGGGGATCAGCCCCAGCATTTT.

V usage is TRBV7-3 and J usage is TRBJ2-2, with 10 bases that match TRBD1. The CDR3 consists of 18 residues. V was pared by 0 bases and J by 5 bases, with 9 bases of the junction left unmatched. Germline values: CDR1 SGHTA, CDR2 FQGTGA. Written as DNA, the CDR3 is TGTGCCAGCAGCTTAACGAAAGTAGGGACAGGGGAAACCGGGGAGCTGTTTTTT. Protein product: CASSLTKVGTGETGELFF. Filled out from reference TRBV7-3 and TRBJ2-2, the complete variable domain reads GAGVSQTPSNKVTEKGKYVELRCDPISGHTALYWYRQSLGQGPEFLIYFQGTGAADDSGLPNDRFFAVRPEGSVSTLKIQRTERGDSAVYLCASSLTKVGTGETGELFFGEGSRLTVL.